These 30 T cell receptor beta chains share one sample of origin, sequenced in a study of PD-1 blockade in classical Hodgkin lymphoma (dated by TCRdb to about 2020). The library was obtained by the immunoSEQ multiplex PCR assay. What TCRdb holds here is the immuneACCESS table cut down to in-frame rearrangements. Part of the clones is not present; checked against another copy, under half of the missing clones reflect an unresolved V gene, and the others are unexplained. In all, the sample holds 20,000 to 25,000 clones, and about 90% of those were seen once. The ten biggest clones cover approximately 0.54% of the sample. The time point label, read with the paper, signifies: newly diagnosed, previously untreated cHL patient sample. Using a Miltenyi CD4+ T cell isolation kit, CD4+ T cells were purified from thawed PBMCs through magnetic negative selection. Sample: CD4+ T cells from blood. The receptor source for this set is a human donor with classical Hodgkin lymphoma.

V and J are TRBV29-1 and TRBJ2-1; 11 bases agree with TRBD1. The ends lost 5 bases at V and 0 bases at J; junction bases unmatched: 3. Germline assignment: CDR1 SQVTM and CDR2 ANQGSEA. The CDR3 runs to 15 residues. CDR3 residues: CSVSDRGLSYNEQFF. As DNA, the CDR3 is TGCAGCGTTTCGGACAGGGGGCTCTCCTACAATGAGCAGTTCTTC.

This chain uses TRBV7-8 with TRBJ2-7; D not certain. V was clipped by 1 base and J by 2 bases, with 9 bases between them. From germline, CDR1 is SGHVS and CDR2 FQNEAQ. CDR3 length: 14 amino acids. CDR3 protein: CASSLDRITYEQYF. The CDR3 DNA is TGTGCCAGCAGCTTAGATCGGATTACCTACGAGCAGTACTTC.

This chain joins TRBV5-6 and TRBJ2-5, with D perhaps assigned TRBD1 or TRBD2 (5 bases each). The germline V and J ends were trimmed by 1 base and 4 bases, with 8 bases remaining between them. CDR3 size: 13 residues. Per the germline V gene, CDR1 is SGHDT and CDR2 is YYEEEE. CDR3 residues: CASSLLGRETQYF. The CDR3 DNA reads as TGTGCCAGCAGCTTGTTGGGACGAGAGACCCAGTACTTC.

The chain employs TRBV5-4 and TRBJ1-2, with 7 positions matching TRBD1. After removal of 4 bases from V and 5 bases from J, the junction contained 8 bases not matched to a gene. From germline, CDR1 is SGHNT and CDR2 YYREEE (reference sequence). The CDR3 runs 14 residues. The CDR3 nucleotides are TGTGCCAGCAGCCCTCCGGGACAGCTATATGGCTACACCTTC. Translating it yields CASSPPGQLYGYTF.

The rearrangement uses TRBV4-3 and TRBJ2-5, with 12 bases aligning to TRBD2. With 0 bases clipped from V and 3 bases from J, the junction kept 11 bases outside the gene matches. Germline V gene data show CDR1 as LGHNA and CDR2 as YSLEER. CDR3 length: 19 amino acids. The CDR3 region is CASSQDSASGGAWEETQYF. The CDR3 bases are TGCGCCAGCAGCCAAGATTCGGCTAGCGGGGGGGCATGGGAAGAGACCCAGTACTTC.

The chain recombines TRBV4-3 with TRBJ1-4, with D possibly TRBD1 on 6 matching bases. The germline gives CDR1 LGHNA, CDR2 YSLEER. V gave up 1 base and J gave up 8 bases, with 23 bases separating them. The CDR3 sequence is 18 residues long. CDR3 protein: CASSQGPWGPGLEEKLFF. CDR3 bases: TGCGCCAGCAGCCAAGGTCCGTGGGGGCCGGGGTTGGAAGAAAAACTGTTTTTT.

V is TRBV30 and J is TRBJ1-3; D remains ambiguous. The germline V gene encodes CDR1 GTSNPN and CDR2 SVGIG (reference sequence). The CDR3 is 12 amino acids. Trimming stripped 0 bases from V and 4 bases from J, with 4 bases between. The CDR3 nucleotides are TGTGCCTGGAGTGTTTTAGGAAACACCATATATTTT. Translated: CAWSVLGNTIYF.

The gene calls are TRBV7-3 and TRBJ2-3; 15 positions agree with TRBD2. The V gene's germline CDR1 is SGHTA and CDR2 FQGTGA. The CDR3 loop spans 17 amino acids. V shed 2 bases, J shed 5 bases, and the junction held 5 bases outside the gene matches. The CDR3 region has the DNA TGTGCCAGCAGCTTAGGACTAGCGGGGGGGCTAGGAGATACGCAGTATTTT. Translation gives CASSLGLAGGLGDTQYF.

The chain joins TRBV10-3 to TRBJ2-3; 8 nucleotides align to TRBD2. The CDR3 sequence is 14 residues long. With V trimmed by 7 bases and J by 2 bases, 5 bases remained unmatched. Germline lookup yields CDR1 ENHRY and CDR2 SYGVKD. In nucleotides, the CDR3 is TGTGCCATCACCGCGGGGGGCTACACAGATACGCAGTATTTT. It translates to CAITAGGYTDTQYF.

The gene calls are TRBV5-6 and TRBJ1-5; a weak D match, TRBD1 (5 bases). Trimming took off 4 bases at V and 14 bases at J, with 10 bases between the two ends. Germline CDR1 reads SGHDT; CDR2 reads YYEEEE. This CDR3 region has 10 residues. CDR3 DNA: TGTGCCAGCAGCGTGGGGGGTGAGCATTTT. This sequence encodes CASSVGGEHF.

The chain is built from TRBV29-1 and TRBJ1-2, with D unresolved. Germline values: CDR1 SQVTM, CDR2 ANQGSEA. The CDR3 is made up of 15 amino acids. The V and J ends lost 4 bases and 4 bases respectively, with 19 bases between them. CDR3 protein: CSVARLSGIGYGYTF. CDR3 coding DNA: TGCAGCGTTGCCCGGCTGTCAGGAATTGGCTATGGCTACACCTTC.

The chain combines TRBV6-1 with TRBJ2-5; D is perhaps TRBD2 (6 bases). From germline, CDR1 is MNHNS and CDR2 SASEGT. Trimming removed 1 base from V and 5 bases from J, with 11 bases in between. The CDR3 extends over 14 amino acids. The CDR3 nucleotides are TGTGCCAGCAGTGAAGGGGTAGGGAGGGAGACCCAGTACTTC. It is translated as CASSEGVGRETQYF.

V usage is TRBV11-2 and J usage is TRBJ2-7, with D perhaps TRBD1 (6 bases). CDR3 length equals 17 residues. CDR1 and CDR2 (germline): SGHAT, FQNNGV. The V and J ends lost 7 bases and 0 bases respectively, with 22 bases between them. As DNA, the CDR3 is TGTGCCAGCACCCATAGCTCAGGGGCAGGGGTCTCCTACGAGCAGTACTTC. This gives the protein CASTHSSGAGVSYEQYF.

This clone occurred a few times. J is TRBJ1-6 and V is TRBV5-6, with D perhaps matching TRBD1 (6 bases). Per the germline V gene, CDR1 is SGHDT and CDR2 is YYEEEE. The ends were cut back, 1 base at V and 9 bases at J, with 8 bases in the middle. The CDR3 is 13 amino acids. The CDR3 sequence: CASSLTGPSPLHF. CDR3 bases: TGTGCCAGCAGCTTGACAGGGCCTTCACCCCTCCACTTT.

The CDR3 reads CARGGSKDTDTQYF. The CDR3 region has the DNA TGTGCTCGCGGGGGCTCGAAGGACACAGATACGCAGTATTTT. The genes are TRBV25-1 and TRBJ2-3, with D maybe TRBD2 (7 bases). In germline, CDR1 is MGHDK, CDR2 SYGVNS. This CDR3 spans 14 amino acids.

V gene TRBV27 combines with J gene TRBJ1-2; D not certain. The CDR3 is made up of 18 amino acids. Per germline, CDR1 MNHEY and CDR2 SMNVEV (reference sequence). Trimming took off 0 bases at V and 2 bases at J, with 19 bases between the two ends. The CDR3 loop is CASSLSVAPGGLNYGYTF. The DNA for the CDR3 is TGTGCCAGCAGTTTATCGGTGGCACCCGGAGGCCTAAACTATGGCTACACCTTC.

The rearrangement links TRBV6-6 to TRBJ1-6; D possibly corresponds to TRBD1 (5 bases). CDR3 length: 15 residues. From germline, CDR1 is MNHNY and CDR2 SVGAGI (reference sequence). V was shortened by 0 bases and J by 7 bases, with 10 bases between the two germline ends. CDR3 DNA: TGTGCCAGCAGTTACTCTGGGGGACCGAATTCACCCCTCCACTTT. Translating gives CASSYSGGPNSPLHF.

The rearrangement joins TRBV28 to TRBJ1-6; no reliable D call. Trimming stripped 1 base from V and 1 base from J, with 11 bases between. The CDR3 is 17 amino acids. CDR1 and CDR2 (germline): MDHEN, SYDVKM. CDR3 in amino acids: CASSLFGEGSYNSPLHF. The CDR3, as DNA: TGTGCCAGCAGTTTATTTGGGGAAGGGTCCTATAATTCACCCCTCCACTTT.

This chain uses TRBV5-6 with TRBJ2-2, with 7 bases fitting TRBD2. Per germline, CDR1 SGHDT and CDR2 YYEEEE. The CDR3 loop spans 17 amino acids. The V and J ends lost 1 base and 4 bases, in that order; junction bases with no gene match: 10. CDR3 region: CASSLFYPAGSTGELFF. CDR3 nucleotide sequence: TGTGCCAGCAGCTTGTTCTATCCAGCGGGGTCCACCGGGGAGCTGTTTTTT.

The sample holds a few counts of this clone. V gene TRBV30 combines with J gene TRBJ1-1, with D perhaps matching TRBD1 (5 bases). V gave up 4 bases and J gave up 7 bases, with 19 bases separating them. This CDR3 is built from 14 residues. CDR1 is GTSNPN, CDR2 SVGIG, per germline (reference sequence). The CDR3 region has the DNA TGTGCCTGGATCCCTGTTCGGACAAAGAATGAAGCTTTCTTT. Amino acids: CAWIPVRTKNEAFF.

The chain links TRBV4-1 to TRBJ1-2, with 8 nucleotides matching TRBD1. The CDR3 totals 15 residues. Germline CDR1 MGHRA, CDR2 YSYEKL. Unmatched junction bases numbered 5, after V lost 0 bases and J lost 5 bases. The DNA for the CDR3 is TGCGCCAGCAGCCAAGAGACAGGGGATCGGTATGGCTACACCTTC. It yields the protein CASSQETGDRYGYTF.

The rearrangement joins TRBV15 to TRBJ1-3; D unclear. Looked up from germline, CDR1 is LNHNV and CDR2 is YYDKDF (reference sequence). This CDR3 comprises 16 residues. V was clipped by 0 bases and J by 4 bases, with 13 bases between them. The CDR3 is CATSRDPPREGNTIYF. The CDR3 bases are TGTGCCACCAGCAGAGATCCCCCACGGGAAGGAAACACCATATATTTT. The variable domain in full, with the rest retrieved from reference TRBV15 and TRBJ1-3, is DAMVIQNPRYQVTQFGKPVTLSCSQTLNHNVMYWYQQKSSQAPKLLFHYYDKDFNNEADTPDNFQSRRPNTSFCFLDIRSPGLGDTAMYLCATSRDPPREGNTIYFGEGSWLTVV.

This clone was observed once. The CDR3 coding sequence is TGTGCCAGCAGTTACGGACAGGGGGGCAACACCGGGGAGCTGTTTTTT. Residues: CASSYGQGGNTGELFF. V gene TRBV2 combines with J gene TRBJ2-2; 10 bases match TRBD1. Germline CDR1 reads SNHLY; CDR2 reads FYNNEI. There are 16 residues in the CDR3. The V gene end was trimmed by 5 bases and the J gene end by 2 bases; junction bases not matched to a gene: 5.

This chain uses TRBV7-7 with TRBJ2-5, with 7 bases that match TRBD1. This CDR3 has 14 residues. J gave up 5 bases and V 5 bases, and 8 bases lay outside the gene matches. Germline V gene data show CDR1 as SSHAT and CDR2 as FNYEAQ (reference sequence). The CDR3 nucleotides read TGTGCCAGCAGCGTAACAGGGGTAGGGGAGACCCAGTACTTC. Amino acid sequence: CASSVTGVGETQYF.

The chain joins TRBV7-3 to TRBJ2-2, with D perhaps TRBD2 (5 bases). CDR1 is SGHTA, CDR2 FQGTGA, per germline. V shed 0 bases and J shed 7 bases, with 6 bases lying between them. The CDR3 spans 13 residues. The CDR3 loop reads CASSLTGSGELFF. CDR3 DNA: TGTGCCAGCAGCTTAACTGGGAGCGGGGAGCTGTTTTTT.

The genes are TRBV15 and TRBJ2-5, with 10 bases matching TRBD1. Germline CDR1 reads LNHNV; CDR2 reads YYDKDF (reference sequence). The CDR3 runs to 16 residues. V lost 1 base and J lost 1; bases outside the gene matches: 3. The CDR3 nucleotides are TGTGCCACCAGCAGAGGGGGACAGGGGACCCAAGAGACCCAGTACTTC. Translation gives CATSRGGQGTQETQYF. The full variable domain, in which reference TRBV15 and TRBJ2-5 provide the parts outside the CDR3, is DAMVIQNPRYQVTQFGKPVTLSCSQTLNHNVMYWYQQKSSQAPKLLFHYYDKDFNNEADTPDNFQSRRPNTSFCFLDIRSPGLGDTAMYLCATSRGGQGTQETQYFGPGTRLLVL.

The chain joins TRBV30 to TRBJ1-5; a weak D match, TRBD1 (6 bases). The CDR3 consists of 13 residues. The V end lost 1 base, the J end lost 2 bases, and 6 bases lay between the germline ends. Germline V gene lookup returns CDR1 GTSNPN and CDR2 SVGIG (reference sequence). This CDR3 is CAWSGQGNQPQHF. CDR3 bases: TGTGCCTGGAGTGGACAGGGCAATCAGCCCCAGCATTTT.

This clone was seen once. The J gene is TRBJ2-1, the V gene TRBV7-2; D tentatively reads TRBD1 or TRBD2 (5 bases each). Germline CDR1 reads SGHTA; CDR2 reads FQGNSA. Trimming shortened V by 8 bases and J by 5 bases, and 10 bases separated the two germline ends. CDR3 length equals 12 residues. CDR3 amino acids: CASEGRNNEQFF. DNA for the CDR3: TGTGCCAGCGAGGGGAGAAACAATGAGCAGTTCTTC.

J is TRBJ2-3 and V is TRBV6-6, with unresolved D. The V gene's germline CDR1 is MNHNY and CDR2 SVGAGI (reference sequence). This CDR3 is built from 14 residues. The germline V and J ends were trimmed by 8 bases and 7 bases, with 19 bases remaining between them. The CDR3 protein is CASSDRLDWYTQYF. DNA of the CDR3: TGTGCCAGCTCAGACCGACTCGACTGGTATACGCAGTATTTT.

The rearrangement links TRBV19 to TRBJ1-5, with TRBD1 matching over 10 bases. The CDR3 length is 15 residues. V lost 6 bases and J lost 2; bases outside the gene matches: 4. Germline V lookup: CDR1 LNHDA, CDR2 SQIVND (reference sequence). The CDR3 DNA is TGTGCCAGTAGCCCGGGACAGGGGCGCAATCAGCCCCAGCATTTT. Amino acid sequence: CASSPGQGRNQPQHF. The full variable domain, with the rest looked up from reference TRBV19 and TRBJ1-5, is DGGITQSPKYLFRKEGQNVTLSCEQNLNHDAMYWYRQDPGQGLRLIYYSQIVNDFQKGDIAEGYSVSREKKESFPLTVTSAQKNPTAFYLCASSPGQGRNQPQHFGDGTRLSIL.